The sequence of this T cell receptor beta chain was determined in a study of technical replicates of blood from a handful of donors. Measured with immunoSEQ multiplex PCR; TCRdb has only the in-frame clones, and not every one. The profile shows 55,000 to 80,000 clones, roughly 93% of them singletons. This CDR3 region has 13 residues. The junction had 3 bases not matched to a gene; V was cut back by 4 bases and J by 5 bases. The V gene's germline CDR1 is SGHRS and CDR2 YFSETQ. V is TRBV5-1 and J is TRBJ2-1; 7 nucleotides agree with TRBD1. Input material: T cells isolated from PBMCs. This TCR came from a human donor in good health. In DNA, the CDR3 is TGCGCCAGCAGCACAACAGGGGACAATGAGCAGTTCTTC. Its protein is CASSTTGDNEQFF.